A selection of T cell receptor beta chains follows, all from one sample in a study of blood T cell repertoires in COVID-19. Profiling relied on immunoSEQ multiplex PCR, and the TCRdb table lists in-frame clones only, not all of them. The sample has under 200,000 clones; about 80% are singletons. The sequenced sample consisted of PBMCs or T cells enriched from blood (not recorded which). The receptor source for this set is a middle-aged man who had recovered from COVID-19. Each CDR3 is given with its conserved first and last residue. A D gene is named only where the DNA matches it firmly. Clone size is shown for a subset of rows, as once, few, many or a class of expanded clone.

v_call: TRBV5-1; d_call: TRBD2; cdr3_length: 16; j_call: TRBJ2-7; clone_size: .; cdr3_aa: CASSLGSAGGTYEQYF; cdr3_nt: TGCGCCAGCAGCTTGGGGTCGGCGGGAGGTACCTACGAGCAGTACTTC
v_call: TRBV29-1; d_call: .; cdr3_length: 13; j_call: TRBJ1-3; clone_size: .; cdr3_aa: CSVRQRSGNTIYF; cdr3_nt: TGCAGCGTACGACAGCGCTCTGGAAACACCATATATTTT
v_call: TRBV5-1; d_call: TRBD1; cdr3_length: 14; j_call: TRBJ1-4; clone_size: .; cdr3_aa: CASSPGTDNEKLFF; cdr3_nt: TGCGCCAGCAGCCCCGGGACAGATAATGAAAAACTGTTTTTT
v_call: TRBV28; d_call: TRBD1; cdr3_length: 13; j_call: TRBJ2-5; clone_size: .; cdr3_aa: CASRRQGAETQYF; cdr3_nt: TGTGCCAGCAGACGACAGGGGGCGGAGACCCAGTACTTC
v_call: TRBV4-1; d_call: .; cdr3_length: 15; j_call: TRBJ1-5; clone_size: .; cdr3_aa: CASSQETGSGGPQHF; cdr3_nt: TGCGCCAGCAGCCAAGAGACAGGTTCCGGCGGGCCCCAGCATTTT
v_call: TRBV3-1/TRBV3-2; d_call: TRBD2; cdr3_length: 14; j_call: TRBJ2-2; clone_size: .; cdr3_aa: CASSGRAEAGELFF; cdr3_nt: TGTGCCAGCAGCGGGAGGGCCGAGGCCGGGGAGCTGTTTTTT
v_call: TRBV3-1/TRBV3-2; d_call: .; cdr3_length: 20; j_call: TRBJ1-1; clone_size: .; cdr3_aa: CASSQDGVRQGGTVNTEAFF; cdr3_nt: TGTGCCAGCAGCCAAGACGGGGTTAGGCAGGGAGGAACCGTGAACACTGAAGCTTTCTTT
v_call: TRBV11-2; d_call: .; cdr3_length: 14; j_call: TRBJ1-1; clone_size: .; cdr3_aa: CASSPGVTGTEAFF; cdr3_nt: TGTGCCAGCAGCCCGGGGGTAACGGGAACTGAAGCTTTCTTT
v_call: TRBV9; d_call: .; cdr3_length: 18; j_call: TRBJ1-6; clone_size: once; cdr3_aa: CASSVSGSSGQASWPLHF; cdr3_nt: TGTGCCAGCAGCGTAAGCGGGTCGAGTGGGCAGGCCAGTTGGCCCCTCCACTTT
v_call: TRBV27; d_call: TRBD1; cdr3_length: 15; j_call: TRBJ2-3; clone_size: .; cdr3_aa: CASSLGAGGPDTQYF; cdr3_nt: TGTGCCAGCAGTTTAGGGGCAGGGGGTCCAGATACGCAGTATTTT
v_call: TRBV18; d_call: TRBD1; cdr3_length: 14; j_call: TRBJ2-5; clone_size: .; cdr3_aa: CASSLDRDEETQYF; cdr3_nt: TGTGCCAGCTCACTCGACAGGGACGAAGAGACCCAGTACTTC
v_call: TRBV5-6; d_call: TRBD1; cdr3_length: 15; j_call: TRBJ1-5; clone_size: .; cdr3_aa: CASSSLQYRGQPQHF; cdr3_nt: TGTGCCAGCAGCTCCCTTCAATACAGGGGACAGCCCCAGCATTTT
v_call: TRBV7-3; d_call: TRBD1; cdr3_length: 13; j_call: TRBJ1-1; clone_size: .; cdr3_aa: CASSSTGITEAFF; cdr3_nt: TGTGCCAGCAGCTCGACAGGGATTACTGAAGCTTTCTTT
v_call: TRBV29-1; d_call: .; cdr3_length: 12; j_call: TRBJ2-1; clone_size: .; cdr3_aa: CSVVAGPNEQFF; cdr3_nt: TGCAGCGTTGTGGCAGGGCCAAATGAGCAGTTCTTC
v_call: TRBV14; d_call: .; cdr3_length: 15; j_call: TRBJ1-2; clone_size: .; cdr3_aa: CASSPRVDSAYGYTF; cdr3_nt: TGTGCCAGCAGCCCCCGGGTCGACTCGGCTTATGGCTACACCTTC
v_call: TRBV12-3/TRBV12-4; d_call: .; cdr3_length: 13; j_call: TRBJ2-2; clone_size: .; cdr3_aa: CASSRLLTGELFF; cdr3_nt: TGTGCCAGCAGCCGCTTACTCACCGGGGAGCTGTTTTTT
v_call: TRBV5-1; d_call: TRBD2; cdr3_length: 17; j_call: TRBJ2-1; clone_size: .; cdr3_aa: CASSLGLTSGTYNEQFF; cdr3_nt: TGCGCCAGCAGCTTAGGTTTGACTAGCGGAACTTACAATGAGCAGTTCTTC
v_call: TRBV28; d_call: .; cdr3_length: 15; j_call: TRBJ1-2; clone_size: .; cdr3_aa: CASRDMGRGHYGYTF; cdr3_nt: TGTGCCAGCAGAGACATGGGGCGGGGCCACTATGGCTACACCTTC
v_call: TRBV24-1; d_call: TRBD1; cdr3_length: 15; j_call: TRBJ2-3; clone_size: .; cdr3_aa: CATSDTGQGTDTQYF; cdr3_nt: TGTGCCACCAGTGATACGGGACAGGGCACAGATACGCAGTATTTT
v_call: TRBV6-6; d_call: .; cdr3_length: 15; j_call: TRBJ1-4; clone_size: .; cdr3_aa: CASTPREGGSEKLFF; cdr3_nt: TGTGCCAGCACCCCAAGGGAGGGGGGGTCAGAAAAACTGTTTTTT
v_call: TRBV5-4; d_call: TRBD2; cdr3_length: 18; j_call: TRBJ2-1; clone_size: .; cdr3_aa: CASSAGGLAGSSYNEQFF; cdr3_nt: TGTGCCAGCAGCGCGGGGGGCCTAGCGGGAAGCTCCTACAATGAGCAGTTCTTC
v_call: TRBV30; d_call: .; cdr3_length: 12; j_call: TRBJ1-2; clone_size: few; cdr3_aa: CAWIGRDYGYTF; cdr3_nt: TGTGCCTGGATCGGTCGGGACTATGGCTACACCTTC